This T cell receptor beta chain derives from a study of cytomegalovirus exposure and HLA in healthy donors (dated by TCRdb to about 2017). The study in broad terms: An earlier analysis of some 500 of the donors reported roughly 270 Gb of sequence data and 117 million unique TCR beta sequences from 190 million or so T cells. Approximately 300 gigabases of sequencing data and around 85 million unique TCR sequences made up an early release that covered over 550 HLA-typed donors. Among the roughly 400 genotyped donors, approximately 81% belonged to the genetic ancestry cluster associated with self-reported Caucasian donors. The study was designed to test whether signatures of past pathogen exposure could be identified by cataloging public T cell receptors. Using immunosequencing, the study profiled T cell repertoires from fewer than 850 subjects and related those repertoires to cytomegalovirus serostatus. In addition to the first cohort of roughly 700 subjects, a separate validation cohort of some 120 different subjects was used. To predict cytomegalovirus infection status, the study combined high-throughput TCR immunosequencing, statistical association of individual TCRs with disease status, and machine learning. A later analysis re-analyzed previously published TCR beta repertoires from 600 to 850 donors and added high-resolution HLA genotyping to study TCR occurrence patterns. Rather than drawing on any new phenotypic data, the later analysis identified candidate immune exposures from TCR beta sequences and the way those sequences occurred across donors. An earlier analysis of 500 to 650 of the donors applied high-throughput TCR beta sequencing to assess whether each TCR beta V gene segment acted as functional or pseudogenic. Donor age, sex, ethnicity and CMV serostatus were collected together with the repertoire data. A later genetic analysis took genome-wide SNP genotypes for about 65% of the 666 donors and used that subset as a discovery cohort. All discovery cohort repertoires had been generated using a single sequencing platform. HLA typing included class I and class II loci at four-digit resolution. The number of donors typed differed by locus, with roughly 620-630 for A, B, C, DRB1 and DQB1, around 500 for DQA1, 600 to 610 for DPA1, and around 460 for DPB1. Roughly 5 DR-DQ haplotypes were handled as single units for association and clustering, since linkage in the cohort was strong. Among some 400 genotyped donors of the cohort, an average of around 240,000 unique TCR beta nucleotide sequences were sequenced per donor, about a sixth of them non-productive. On the study overall, not on this receptor specifically: In a later genetic analysis, fewer N-insertions in productive TCRs were reported among donors in an Asian-associated ancestry cluster than the roughly 640-donor mean. A later analysis found that TCR association rates varied across HLA loci, with DRB1 alleles showing the most associated TCRs and HLA-C alleles the fewest. Only TCR beta chains were sequenced in this cohort, and the absence of alpha or paired-chain data limited detectable features. Broadly in line with IMGT annotations, most TCR beta V segments showed up in productive rearrangements about 87% or about 30% of the time in an earlier analysis of around 550 of the donors. Linkage disequilibrium might explain the correlated functional status among segregating V segments, but an unknown experimental factor could not be excluded. In a later analysis, several top co-occurrence clusters were reported to appear linked to parvovirus B19, influenza, CMV and Epstein-Barr virus. For the cohort, immune exposure information was limited to CMV serostatus. The earlier analysis of around 600 of the donors excluded roughly 16 rarely observed V segments, including chromosome 9 orphons, because counts were too low. Roughly uniform sequencing depth across donors was assumed in presence/absence analyses, although this assumption may not hold. HLA typing was unavailable for some donors at each locus, so association tests used only the typed subset. A further reported finding was that TCR beta sequences accurately predicted the HLA-A and HLA-B alleles for most subjects in the first cohort. V-gene and J-gene trimming of TCR beta chains was associated with a missense DCLRE1C variant in a later genetic analysis, and the association was replicated in an independent cohort. In vitro tests confirmed that a few of the cytomegalovirus-associated TCR beta chains recognize cytomegalovirus antigens. At a false discovery rate of 0.05, a later analysis linked fewer than 20,000 TCR beta sequences to specific HLA alleles. In a later analysis, most CMV-associated TCR beta chains were found to appear HLA-restricted, with HLA associations seemingly driven largely by CMV exposure. A cluster of highly shared sequence variants was judged likely to represent a technical artifact of the sequencing pipeline. Strong co-occurrence of HLA alleles, especially DR and DQ, made assigning TCR associations to individual alleles difficult. While some public TCRs were present in many individuals, most TCR sequences turned up only very rarely across donors. The classifier was reported to diagnose cytomegalovirus status with high specificity and sensitivity in both the original cohort and the validation cohort. In a later analysis, HLA-associated TCR beta chains showed more clonal expansion and lower generation probabilities than non-associated chains that were equally common. In the study, around 160 TCR beta chains were listed as associated with cytomegalovirus. Some IMGT-functional V segments, including TRBV6-2 and TRBV6-3, could not be told apart with the 87-base-pair reads, so those segments were excluded. The authors suggested that the approach could potentially be generalized to other disease states and immunological phenotypes.

V loses 1 base, J loses 0 bases, and the germline ends lie 10 bases apart. The CDR3, from cysteine to phenylalanine, totals 16 residues. The retained sequence is limited to the CDR3, 48 bases, with the frame set at the first base. CDR1 SGHTA and CDR2 FQGNSA are derived from the germline V gene. As to this clone: Its antigen remains unidentified. No quality values exist for individual bases; no much larger clone is one base distant.

The library was built by means of the immunoSEQ multiplex PCR assay. For the multiplex PCR, a mixture combining 60 forward primers for TCR Vbeta segments and 13 reverse primers for TCR Jbeta segments was used. The CDR3 region of rearranged TCR beta genes was amplified from genomic DNA with a multiplex PCR assay. The amplified TCR beta libraries were sequenced on the Illumina HiSeq System as 87-base-pair reads. Concerning the study's data processing: A later analysis tallied around 87 million unique TCR beta chains across the 700 or so repertoires, and about 10 million of those chains were shared by two or more donors. Raw reads were error-corrected and collapsed into unique sequences by a nearest-neighbor algorithm in which closely related sequences were merged to remove PCR and sequencing errors. To assign V, D and J gene segments, CDR3 sequences were aligned to IMGT reference sequences. Each retained sequence needed at least a six-nucleotide match to both a V gene segment and a J gene segment. A rearrangement was called productive if the CDR3 had no stop codons and remained in frame with V and J, and every other rearrangement was called non-productive. Following IMGT convention, CDR3 was defined as the stretch from the second conserved V-encoded cysteine to the conserved J-encoded phenylalanine. The earlier analysis of a few hundred of the donors excluded any sequence lacking an unambiguous match to a single V gene segment. In an earlier analysis of approximately 610 of the donors, V segments were called functional above 56.7% productive rearrangements and were called segregating when the between-donor standard deviation exceeded 5%. To diagnose cytomegalovirus status from the catalog of TCR beta chain sequences, a statistical classification framework was built. In a later analysis, TCR nucleotide sequences were compared against IMGT/GENE-DB human TR gene sequences so that V and J genes could be assigned. A later analysis assigned CDR3 sequences and most-parsimonious VDJ recombination scenarios with the TCRdist pipeline. A later analysis defined each TCR beta chain by its CDR3 amino acid sequence plus V-gene family, and excluded reads lacking a unique V-gene family. As a way to deal with suspected cross-contamination and a sequencing artifact, a later analysis dropped roughly 600 nucleotide sequences that were highly shared and had low generation probability. In a later analysis, a clonal expansion index was calculated for each public chain from normalized within-repertoire ranks of inferred template counts. In a later analysis, generation probabilities were computed with a VDJ recombination model fitted to out-of-frame rearrangements, and the resulting probabilities were checked against IGoR. In a later analysis, hypergeometric tests were used to score TCR-TCR, TCR-HLA and TCR-CMV co-occurrence, with a repertoire-size bias correction applied to TCR pairs. False discovery rates were estimated in a later analysis by permuting HLA or CMV assignments 20 times. In a later analysis, co-occurring TCRs were grouped with DBSCAN, and TCRdist sequence similarity was added when clustering was performed within HLA-allele-positive subsets. Repertoires with fewer than 30,000 or more than 120,000 public chains were left out of co-occurrence clustering, as were about 5 repertoires with anomalous nucleotide sharing. In its TCRdb copy, this immuneACCESS table keeps in-frame sequences only and misses some clones. Where compared with another copy, unresolved V genes explain less than half of these, and the others have no known cause. Clone size and V and J calls were adopted from that table, with D and trimming inferred from the DNA. Counted in this sample were more than 200,000 clones; about 83% of them appeared once. The ten largest clones take up over 1.1% of the sample.

The cohort was made up of about 670 healthy bone marrow donors. Cohort members were all nominally healthy when sampled, although unrecorded immune exposures were likely present. The donor was CMV seronegative and was included in the group of over 300 seronegative cohort members. A peripheral blood sample was provided by each donor, and peripheral blood mononuclear cells were used for TCR beta sequencing. The Qiagen DNeasy Blood Extraction Kit was used to extract genomic DNA from the blood cell samples. The sequence derives from a girl aged 10 to 17 in good health and CMV-seronegative. Recombination connected TRBV7-2 to TRBJ2-1; possibly the D gene is TRBD2, per 6 matching bases. The specimen was PBMCs. Read as DNA, the sequence is TGTGCCAGCAGCTTAGAGGGACTTAGCTCCTACAATGAGCAGTTCTTC. Its protein is CASSLEGLSSYNEQFF.